What follows describes a single T cell receptor (beta chain). The antigen remains undetermined. Specified time point: week 11, during vaccination. Topical imiquimod was applied with each vaccine dose, which held 300 ug of mutant IDH1 20-mer peptide. The source of the sample is a study of a mutant IDH1 vaccine in newly diagnosed glioma. For the study at large: The therapy given earlier, which was standard therapy, consisted of radiotherapy, temozolomide, or both, and most of the patients received both.

Repertoires were generated with immunoSEQ multiplex PCR, while TCRdb's copy carries only in-frame clones and drops some. This sample has tens of thousands of clones, with approximately 78% found just once. The TCR sequence derives from a man aged 25 to 40 with glioma. The sample in question was PBMCs, obtained from a glioma patient whose treatment included an IDH1 peptide vaccine.

The CDR3 region has the DNA TGTGCCAGCAGCTTACAGGGGTTTGAAGATACGCAGTATTTT. Amino acid sequence: CASSLQGFEDTQYF. The genes are TRBV13 and TRBJ2-3; TRBD1 might be the D (6 bases). Trimming pared 2 bases from V and 5 bases from J, leaving 11 bases between. The germline gives CDR1 PRHDT, CDR2 FYEKMQ (reference sequence). This CDR3 comprises 14 residues.